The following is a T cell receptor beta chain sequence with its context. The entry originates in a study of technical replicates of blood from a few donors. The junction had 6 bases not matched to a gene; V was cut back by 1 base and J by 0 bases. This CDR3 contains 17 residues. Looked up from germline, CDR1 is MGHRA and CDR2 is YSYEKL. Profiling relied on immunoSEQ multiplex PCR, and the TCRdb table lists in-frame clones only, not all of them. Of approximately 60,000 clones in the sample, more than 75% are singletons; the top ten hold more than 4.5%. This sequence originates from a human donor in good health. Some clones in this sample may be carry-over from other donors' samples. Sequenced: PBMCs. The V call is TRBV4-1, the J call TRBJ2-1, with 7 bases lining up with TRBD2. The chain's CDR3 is CASSQVVGGSSYNEQFF. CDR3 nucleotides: TGCGCCAGCAGCCAAGTGGTCGGGGGGAGCTCCTACAATGAGCAGTTCTTC.